The T cell receptor (beta chain) described here comes from a study of beta chain features in type 1 diabetes. CDR1 and CDR2 (germline): SEHNR, FQNEAQ (reference sequence). The CDR3 is 14 amino acids. Trimming left V 6 bases short and J 4 bases short, with 15 bases between. The investigators reverse transcribed all of the isolated RNA, so they sequenced expressed TCRB transcripts. This table comes from immunoSEQ multiplex PCR, and its TCRdb copy is limited to in-frame clones, with some not included. The sample has approximately 150,000 clones; about 13% are singletons. General observations from the study: The study found moderately but significantly shorter TCRB CDR3s in all four CD4+ subsets of Type 1 diabetes patients.

This clone has just a few counts. What it binds is unknown. The TCR was taken from a young man with type 1 diabetes. Sample: central memory CD4+ T cells from blood. This chain links TRBV7-9 with TRBJ2-5; D is ambiguous. The CDR3 coding sequence is TGTGCCAGCAGGCCGGAAATCTGGGGAGAGACCCAGTACTTC. Its protein product is CASRPEIWGETQYF.